This T cell receptor beta chain appears in the sequencing data of a study of radiotherapy plus CTLA-4 blockade in lung cancer. About the research overall: Disease control was seen in roughly 30% of patients, objective responses in more than 15%. Whole-study results and caveats: Following radiotherapy plus ipilimumab, tumor-derived TCR clones expanded in the blood. Early clonal dynamics of blood T cells, together with interferon-beta, were reported as the best response predictor.

The study treated chemo-refractory metastatic non-small-cell lung cancer patients with focal radiation plus ipilimumab CTLA-4 blockade. In the case of this clone: What it recognizes is unknown.

Repertoires were generated with immunoSEQ multiplex PCR, while TCRdb's copy carries only in-frame clones and drops some. The data contain approximately 80,000 clones, roughly 80% of them seen just once; the ten biggest clones take up 0.65% to 0.85%. Germline assignment: CDR1 SGHAT and CDR2 FQNNGV. The CDR3 is 15 residues long. J lost 6 bases, V lost 3 bases, and 2 bases had no gene match. The TCR originated in a human donor with non-small cell lung cancer who had stable disease on radiotherapy plus ipilimumab. Sequenced material: peripheral blood, taken from a patient treated with radiotherapy plus ipilimumab. V and J are TRBV11-2 and TRBJ2-1; 13 positions match TRBD2. CDR3 DNA: TGTGCCAGCAGCTTGGGGACTAGCGGGATCAATGAGCAGTTCTTC. Residues: CASSLGTSGINEQFF.